The clone carrying this T cell receptor (beta chain) has more than one count but fewer than ten. Depth targeted 1 in 200,000 to 1 in 1 million T cells, averaging 10x coverage per clonotype. Generated by immunoSEQ multiplex PCR, the TCRdb table keeps only in-frame clones and is missing some. This table has approximately 45,000 clones, less than 70% appearing once. The sample belongs to a study of cytotoxic CD8 clonotypes in ibrutinib-treated CLL. Trimming stripped 6 bases from V and 5 bases from J, with 11 bases between. The CDR3 has 14 amino acids. Germline CDR1 and CDR2: MNHEY and SMNVEV (reference sequence).

The specimen comprised PBMCs, sampled after 12 months of ibrutinib treatment. V and J are TRBV27 and TRBJ1-6, with no clear D. The clonotype comes from a human donor with chronic lymphocytic leukemia. In nucleotides, the CDR3 is TGTGCCAGCAGGCGCAACCTCAATAATTCACCCCTCCACTTT. Its protein is CASRRNLNNSPLHF.